This TCR beta chain was documented in a study of T cells in Graves' hyperthyroidism and ophthalmopathy. Ten or more counts support this clonotype. The antigen remains undetermined. Diagnosing involved the use of clinical symptoms, serum thyroxine and TRAb, thyroid ultrasound and orbital computed tomography. Points from the study as a whole: In simple terms, a model built on 13 V-J features told ophthalmopathy apart from stable hyperthyroidism. Most clonotypes that expanded in the thyroid above 0.001 also showed up in blood.

Amplified TCR beta CDR3 regions derived from RNA transcripts. The TCR CDR3 first-round RT-PCR relied on the HTBI primer set. TCRdb re-called the multiplex PCR reads with MiXCR, one entry per CDR3 protein. Among roughly 250,000 distinct CDR3 sequences listed, about 15% were seen once. J was trimmed by 9 bases and V by 1 base; bases with no gene match: 13. This CDR3 region has 16 residues. Germline V CDR1 and CDR2: DFQATT, SNEGSKA (reference sequence). The clonotype comes from a woman aged 40 to 50 with Graves' hyperthyroidism that later progressed to Graves' ophthalmopathy. This sequence joins TRBV20-1 and TRBJ2-1; 9 nucleotides match TRBD2. What was sequenced was blood. DNA for the CDR3: TGCAGTGCTAGAGCCCCTGGGTGGCGGGAGGGCAGTGAGCAGTTCTTC. It codes for CSARAPGWREGSEQFF.